This TCR beta chain was obtained from a study of cytomegalovirus exposure and HLA in healthy donors. Whole-study context: Unique TCR beta sequences numbering approximately 120 million came from 150 million to 200 million T cells in an earlier analysis.

This CDR3 spans 14 amino acids. Looked up from germline, CDR1 is SGHDT and CDR2 is YYEEEE. V dropped 4 bases and J dropped 8 bases, with 16 bases sitting between them. A multiplex PCR was run with 60 Vbeta primers and 13 Jbeta primers. Data came from immunoSEQ multiplex PCR; TCRdb stores just in-frame clones and leaves some out. Of around 110,000 clones in the sample, 55% to 65% were seen once. Study-wide results and caveats: Within an earlier analysis, most TCR beta V segments proved productive either about 87% or about 30% of the time. The study found most TCR sequences rare, yet found some public TCRs in many donors.

Regarding this clone: The antigen is undetermined.

The chain joins TRBV5-6 to TRBJ2-1; perhaps TRBD2 as D (6 bases). This sequence originates from a middle-aged woman in good health and CMV-seropositive. What was sequenced was PBMCs. Written as DNA, the CDR3 is TGTGCCAGCAGCCCGCGGAGGGCCCCGGATGAGCAGTTCTTC. Its protein product is CASSPRRAPDEQFF.